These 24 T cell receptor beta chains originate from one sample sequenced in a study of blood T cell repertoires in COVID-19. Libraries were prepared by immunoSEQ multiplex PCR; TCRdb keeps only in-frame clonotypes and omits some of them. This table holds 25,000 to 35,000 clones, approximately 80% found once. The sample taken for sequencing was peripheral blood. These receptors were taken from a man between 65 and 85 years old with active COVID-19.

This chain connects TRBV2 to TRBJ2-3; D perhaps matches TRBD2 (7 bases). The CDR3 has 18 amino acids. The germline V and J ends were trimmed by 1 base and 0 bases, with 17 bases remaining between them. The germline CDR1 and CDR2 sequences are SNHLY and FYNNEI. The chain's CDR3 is CASSEEAMGGLSTDTQYF. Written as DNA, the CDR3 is TGTGCCAGCAGTGAAGAAGCTATGGGGGGGCTGAGCACAGATACGCAGTATTTT.

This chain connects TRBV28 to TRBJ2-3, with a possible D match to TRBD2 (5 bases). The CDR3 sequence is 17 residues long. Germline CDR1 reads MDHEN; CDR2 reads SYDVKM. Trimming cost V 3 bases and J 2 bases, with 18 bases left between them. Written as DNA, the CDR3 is TGTGCCAGCAGTTTCTTTGTGTCGCGGGCTCACACAGATACGCAGTATTTT. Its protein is CASSFFVSRAHTDTQYF. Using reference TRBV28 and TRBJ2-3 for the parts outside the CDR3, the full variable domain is DVKVTQSSRYLVKRTGEKVFLECVQDMDHENMFWYRQDPGLGLRLIYFSYDVKMKEKGDIPEGYSVSREKKERFSLILESASTNQTSMYLCASSFFVSRAHTDTQYFGPGTRLTVL.

The CDR3 DNA is TGTGCCAGCAGGGGGCGGGGGAACACGAATGAAAAACTGTTTTTT. It encodes CASRGRGNTNEKLFF. V gene TRBV28 combines with J gene TRBJ1-4; tentatively, D is TRBD1 (5 bases). The CDR3 sequence is 15 residues long. Trimming stripped 6 bases from V and 5 bases from J, with 16 bases between. Germline loops: CDR1 MDHEN, CDR2 SYDVKM. Based on the CDR3 plus reference TRBV28 and TRBJ1-4, the full variable domain is DVKVTQSSRYLVKRTGEKVFLECVQDMDHENMFWYRQDPGLGLRLIYFSYDVKMKEKGDIPEGYSVSREKKERFSLILESASTNQTSMYLCASRGRGNTNEKLFFGSGTQLSVL.

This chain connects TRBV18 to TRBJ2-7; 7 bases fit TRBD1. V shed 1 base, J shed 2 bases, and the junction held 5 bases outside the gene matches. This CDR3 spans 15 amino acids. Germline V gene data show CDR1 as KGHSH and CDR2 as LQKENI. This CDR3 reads CASSPRQGSTYEQYF. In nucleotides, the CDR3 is TGTGCCAGCTCACCACGACAGGGAAGTACCTACGAGCAGTACTTC.

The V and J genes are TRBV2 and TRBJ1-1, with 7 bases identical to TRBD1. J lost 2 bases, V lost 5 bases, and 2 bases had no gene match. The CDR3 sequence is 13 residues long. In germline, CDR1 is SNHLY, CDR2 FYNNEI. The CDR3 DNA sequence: TGTGCCAGCAGTCGACAGGGTAACACTGAAGCTTTCTTT. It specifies CASSRQGNTEAFF.

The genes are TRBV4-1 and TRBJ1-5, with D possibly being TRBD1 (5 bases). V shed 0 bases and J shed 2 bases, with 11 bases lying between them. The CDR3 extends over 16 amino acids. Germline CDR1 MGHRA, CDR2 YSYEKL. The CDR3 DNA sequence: TGCGCCAGCAGCCAAGATCTAGGGGCCGGCAATCAGCCCCAGCATTTT. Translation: CASSQDLGAGNQPQHF.

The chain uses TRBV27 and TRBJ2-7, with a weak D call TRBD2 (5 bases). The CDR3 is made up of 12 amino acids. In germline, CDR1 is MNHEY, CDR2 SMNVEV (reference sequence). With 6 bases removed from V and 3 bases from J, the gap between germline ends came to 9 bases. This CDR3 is CASRGDIYEQYF. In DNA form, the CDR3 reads TGTGCCAGCAGGGGAGACATCTACGAGCAGTACTTC.

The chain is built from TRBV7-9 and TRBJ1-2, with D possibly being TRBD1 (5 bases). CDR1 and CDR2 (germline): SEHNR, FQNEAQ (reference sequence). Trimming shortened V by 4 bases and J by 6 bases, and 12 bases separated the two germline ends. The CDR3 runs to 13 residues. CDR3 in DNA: TGTGCCAGCAGCTATGGAGGGGCGGATGGCTACACCTTC. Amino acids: CASSYGGADGYTF. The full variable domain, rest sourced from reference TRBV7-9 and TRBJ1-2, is DTGVSQNPRHKITKRGQNVTFRCDPISEHNRLYWYRQTLGQGPEFLTYFQNEAQLEKSRLLSDRFSAERPKGSFSTLEIQRTEQGDSAMYLCASSYGGADGYTFGSGTRLTVV.

CDR3 loop: CASSQGAGERNEQFF. CDR3 nucleotide sequence: TGCGCCAGCAGCCAGGGGGCGGGAGAAAGGAATGAGCAGTTCTTC. The chain combines TRBV5-1 with TRBJ2-1, with D perhaps matching TRBD1 (8 bases). CDR3 length: 15 residues. V lost 4 bases and J 7 bases, leaving 18 bases between the germline ends. Germline CDR1 reads SGHRS; CDR2 reads YFSETQ.

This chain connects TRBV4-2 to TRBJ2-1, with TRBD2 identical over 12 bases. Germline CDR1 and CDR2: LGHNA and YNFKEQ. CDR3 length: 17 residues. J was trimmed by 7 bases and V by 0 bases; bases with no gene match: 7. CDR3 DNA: TGTGCCAGCAGCCAAGAGCTAGCGGGAGGGCATTGGAATGAGCAGTTCTTC. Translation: CASSQELAGGHWNEQFF.

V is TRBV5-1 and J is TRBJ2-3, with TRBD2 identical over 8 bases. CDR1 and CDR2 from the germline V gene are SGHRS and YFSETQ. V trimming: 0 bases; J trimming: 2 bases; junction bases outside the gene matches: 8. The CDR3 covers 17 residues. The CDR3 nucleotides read TGCGCCAGCAGCTTGGGTCTTCGGGGGGGAATCACAGATACGCAGTATTTT. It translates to CASSLGLRGGITDTQYF. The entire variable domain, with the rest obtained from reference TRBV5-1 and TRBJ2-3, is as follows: KAGVTQTPRYLIKTRGQQVTLSCSPISGHRSVSWYQQTPGQGLQFLFEYFSETQRNKGNFPGRFSGRQFSNSRSEMNVSTLELGDSALYLCASSLGLRGGITDTQYFGPGTRLTVL.

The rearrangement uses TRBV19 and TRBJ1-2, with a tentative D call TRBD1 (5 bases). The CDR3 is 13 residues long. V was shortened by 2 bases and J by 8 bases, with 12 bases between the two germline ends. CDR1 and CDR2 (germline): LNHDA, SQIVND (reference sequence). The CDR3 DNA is TGTGCCAGTAGTATAAAGTCAGGGATAGGCTACACCTTC. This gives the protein CASSIKSGIGYTF.

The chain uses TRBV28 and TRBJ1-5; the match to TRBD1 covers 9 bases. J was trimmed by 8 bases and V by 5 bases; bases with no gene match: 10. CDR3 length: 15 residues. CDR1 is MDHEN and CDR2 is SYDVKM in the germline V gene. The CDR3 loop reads CASSRRDRAFKPQHF. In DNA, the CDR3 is TGTGCCAGCAGTCGGAGGGACAGGGCTTTCAAGCCCCAGCATTTT.

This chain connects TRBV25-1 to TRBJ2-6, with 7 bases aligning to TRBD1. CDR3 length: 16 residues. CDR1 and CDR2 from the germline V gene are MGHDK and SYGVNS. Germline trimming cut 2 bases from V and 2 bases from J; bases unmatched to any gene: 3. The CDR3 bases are TGTGCCAGCAGTGAAGAGGGGGCGACTGGGGCCAACGTCCTGACTTTC. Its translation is CASSEEGATGANVLTF.

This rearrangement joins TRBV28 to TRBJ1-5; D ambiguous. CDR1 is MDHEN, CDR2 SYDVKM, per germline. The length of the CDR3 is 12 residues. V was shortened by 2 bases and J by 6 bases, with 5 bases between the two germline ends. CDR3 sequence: CASSLLRQPQHF. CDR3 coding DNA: TGTGCCAGCAGTTTACTACGTCAGCCCCAGCATTTT.

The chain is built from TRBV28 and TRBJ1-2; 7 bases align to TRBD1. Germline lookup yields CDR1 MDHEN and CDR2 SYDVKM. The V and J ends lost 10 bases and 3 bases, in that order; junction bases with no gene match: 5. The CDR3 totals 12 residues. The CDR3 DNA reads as TGTGCCACCGACAGGGTGGACTATGGCTACACCTTC. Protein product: CATDRVDYGYTF.

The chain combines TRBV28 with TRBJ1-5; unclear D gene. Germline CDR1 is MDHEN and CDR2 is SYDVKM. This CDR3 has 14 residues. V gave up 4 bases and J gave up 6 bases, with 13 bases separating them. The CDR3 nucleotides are TGTGCCAGCAGTTGGGATCAGAGCGGTCAGCCCCAGCATTTT. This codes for CASSWDQSGQPQHF.

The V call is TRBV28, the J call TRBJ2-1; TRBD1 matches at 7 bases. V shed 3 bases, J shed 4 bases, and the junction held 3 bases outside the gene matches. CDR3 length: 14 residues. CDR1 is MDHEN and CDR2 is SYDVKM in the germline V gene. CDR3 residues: CASSFGTAYNEQFF. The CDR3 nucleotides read TGTGCCAGCAGTTTCGGGACAGCGTACAATGAGCAGTTCTTC.

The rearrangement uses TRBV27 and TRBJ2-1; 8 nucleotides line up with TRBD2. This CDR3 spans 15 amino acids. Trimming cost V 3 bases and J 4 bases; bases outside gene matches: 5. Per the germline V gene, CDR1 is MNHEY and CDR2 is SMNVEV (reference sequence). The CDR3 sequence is CASSFYSGTYNEQFF. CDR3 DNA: TGTGCCAGCAGTTTTTATAGCGGGACTTACAATGAGCAGTTCTTC.

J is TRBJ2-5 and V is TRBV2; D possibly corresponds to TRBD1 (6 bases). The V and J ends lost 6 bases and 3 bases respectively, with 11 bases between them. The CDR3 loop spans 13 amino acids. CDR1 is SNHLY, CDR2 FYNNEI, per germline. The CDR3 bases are TGTGCCAGCAGCGGAAACAGGGAAGAGACCCAGTACTTC. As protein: CASSGNREETQYF.

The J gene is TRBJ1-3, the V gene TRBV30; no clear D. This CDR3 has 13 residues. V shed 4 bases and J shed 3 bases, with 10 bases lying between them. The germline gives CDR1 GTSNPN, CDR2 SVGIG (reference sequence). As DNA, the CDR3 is TGTGCCTGGACTTCAAGGAGTGGAAACACCATATATTTT. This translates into CAWTSRSGNTIYF.

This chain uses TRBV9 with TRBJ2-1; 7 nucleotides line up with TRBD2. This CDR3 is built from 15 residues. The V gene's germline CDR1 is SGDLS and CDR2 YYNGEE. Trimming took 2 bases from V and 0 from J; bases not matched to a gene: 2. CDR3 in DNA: TGTGCCAGCAGCGTCGGGGGGAACTCCTACAATGAGCAGTTCTTC. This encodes CASSVGGNSYNEQFF.

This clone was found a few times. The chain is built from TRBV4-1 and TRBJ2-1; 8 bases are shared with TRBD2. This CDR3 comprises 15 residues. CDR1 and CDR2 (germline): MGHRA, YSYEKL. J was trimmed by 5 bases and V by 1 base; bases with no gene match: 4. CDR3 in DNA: TGCGCCAGCAGCCAAGGGCCAGCGGGAGACAATGAGCAGTTCTTC. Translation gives CASSQGPAGDNEQFF.

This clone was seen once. Here the CDR3 reads CASSLLGEVSTDTQYF. DNA for the CDR3: TGTGCCAGCAGCTTGCTTGGTGAGGTGTCCACAGATACGCAGTATTTT. The chain is built from TRBV7-9 and TRBJ2-3; the D is unclear. Germline assignment: CDR1 SEHNR and CDR2 FQNEAQ (reference sequence). V lost 3 bases and J lost 2, with 15 bases in between. The CDR3 consists of 16 residues.